This is a list of T cell receptor beta chains from one sample in a study of blood T cell repertoires in COVID-19. Method: immunoSEQ multiplex PCR; TCRdb's copy keeps in-frame clones and lacks some. In the table there are roughly 340,000 clones, approximately 87% of which are singletons. Specimen: peripheral blood. These receptors were taken from a woman aged 45-65 years with COVID-19, enrolled during active disease. Each CDR3 is given with its conserved first and last residue. Some rows have no size entry. The others give once, few or many, or a class for an expanded clone.

>NA|TRBV7-2|TRBJ1-2
CASSRDRGPNYGYTF
>NA|TRBV19|TRBJ2-5
CASSIHGVWTQYF
>NA|TRBV5-4|TRBJ1-6
CASSWGDRPLGNSPLHF
>NA|TRBV2|TRBJ2-3
CASSAGTSADTQYF
>few|TRBV5-1|TRBJ2-2
CASSGDRVNTGELFF
>NA|TRBV5-6|TRBJ1-2
CASAYVGARDYGYTF
>NA|TRBV9|TRBJ1-1
CASMDGKNTEAFF
>NA|TRBV3-1/TRBV3-2|TRBJ1-1
CASSRDSYTEAFF
>NA|TRBV5-4|TRBJ1-1
CASSGNRGINTEAFF
>NA|TRBV19|TRBJ2-1
CASSTPTGGKFGEQFF
>NA|TRBV6-5|TRBJ2-7
CASRRDISYEQYF
>NA|TRBV6-2/TRBV6-3|TRBJ1-2
CASSFRGGYGYTF
>NA|TRBV23-1|TRBJ2-3
CASSPDRGDSCATDTQYF
>NA|TRBV7-7|TRBJ2-2
CASSSGRDTGELFF